The 17 T cell receptor beta chains below all came from one sample that was sequenced in a study of spatial heterogeneity in lung cancer. Time point in this sample: sample taken at primary tumor resection. From the 5' RACE reads, TCRdb called clonotypes with MiXCR, one entry per CDR3 protein. This sample has just under 95,000 distinct CDR3 sequences, with approximately 12% found just once. Sequences were derived from PBMCs, sampled at surgery. The receptors originated from a male donor with early-stage non-small cell lung cancer.

This chain connects TRBV4-3 to TRBJ1-6; D uncertain. CDR1 and CDR2 from the germline V gene are LGHNA and YSLEER. V lost 0 bases, J lost 7 bases, and 13 bases lay in between. The CDR3 totals 16 residues. The DNA for the CDR3 is TGCGCCAGCAGCCAAGATCGGAGACCGATAAATTCACCCCTCCACTTT. This gives the protein CASSQDRRPINSPLHF.

This clonotype was observed a few times. V usage is TRBV11-2 and J usage is TRBJ2-6; 8 bases are a match to TRBD2. CDR3 length: 17 residues. The trim removed 3 bases at V and 0 bases at J, leaving 4 bases unmatched. CDR1 and CDR2 from the germline V gene are SGHAT and FQNNGV. CDR3 sequence (DNA): TGTGCCAGCAGCTTGTCTAGCGGGTCCTCTGGGGCCAACGTCCTGACTTTC. This encodes CASSLSSGSSGANVLTF.

There are a few counts of this clonotype. The V and J genes are TRBV20-1 and TRBJ1-2, with 9 bases matching TRBD1. The CDR3 covers 13 residues. The junction had 2 bases not matched to a gene; V was cut back by 2 bases and J by 4 bases. Germline lookup yields CDR1 DFQATT and CDR2 SNEGSKA (reference sequence). Here the CDR3 reads CSARIQGAYGYTF. CDR3 DNA sequence: TGCAGTGCTAGAATACAGGGGGCCTATGGCTACACCTTC.

The rearrangement uses TRBV5-1 and TRBJ1-5; no reliable D call. V was shortened by 0 bases and J by 11 bases, with 9 bases between the two germline ends. Germline V gene lookup returns CDR1 SGHRS and CDR2 YFSETQ. The CDR3 is 12 residues long. The CDR3 region is CASSLEGQAQHF. CDR3 DNA: TGCGCCAGCAGCTTGGAAGGCCAGGCCCAGCATTTT. The entire variable domain, with the rest obtained from reference TRBV5-1 and TRBJ1-5, is as follows: KAGVTQTPRYLIKTRGQQVTLSCSPISGHRSVSWYQQTPGQGLQFLFEYFSETQRNKGNFPGRFSGRQFSNSRSEMNVSTLELGDSALYLCASSLEGQAQHFGDGTRLSIL.

This clonotype occurred a few times. CDR3 region: CSVVRNMNTEAFF. For the CDR3, the DNA is TGCAGCGTTGTAAGGAACATGAACACTGAAGCTTTCTTT. The chain joins TRBV29-1 to TRBJ1-1; D not certain. Germline V gene lookup returns CDR1 SQVTM and CDR2 ANQGSEA. Trimming removed 4 bases at V and 0 bases at J, with 9 bases between. This CDR3 spans 13 amino acids.

The CDR3 here is CAWSPTTGYGYTF. As DNA, the CDR3 is TGTGCCTGGAGTCCAACGACAGGCTATGGCTACACCTTC. The chain employs TRBV30 and TRBJ1-2, with a tentative D call TRBD1 (6 bases). The CDR3 covers 13 residues. Germline loops: CDR1 GTSNPN, CDR2 SVGIG (reference sequence). V was clipped by 2 bases and J by 4 bases, with 11 bases between them.

This clonotype was counted a few times. The chain uses TRBV28 and TRBJ1-2; unclear D gene. The CDR3 totals 13 residues. CDR1 is MDHEN, CDR2 SYDVKM, per germline. V was shortened by 10 bases and J by 4 bases, with 16 bases between the two germline ends. CDR3 nucleotides: TGTGCCACCGCCGCTCATAAGGGCTATGGCTACACCTTC. Translated, it gives CATAAHKGYGYTF.

This clonotype was detected a few times. The CDR3 reads CASSRGQGGYEQYF. The CDR3 DNA sequence: TGTGCCAGCAGCAGAGGACAGGGGGGCTACGAGCAGTACTTC. The rearrangement uses TRBV6-6 and TRBJ2-7; 10 bases are a match to TRBD1. Germline V lookup: CDR1 MNHNY, CDR2 SVGAGI (reference sequence). This CDR3 is built from 14 residues. V lost 6 bases to trimming and J lost 3 bases; unmatched junction nucleotides: 5.

The V call is TRBV9, the J call TRBJ2-3, with D possibly being TRBD1 (5 bases). This CDR3 comprises 13 residues. Germline V gene lookup returns CDR1 SGDLS and CDR2 YYNGEE. V lost 4 bases and J lost 4, with 10 bases in between. Written as DNA, the CDR3 is TGTGCCAGCAGCCGACAGATTTCAGATACGCAGTATTTT. Its protein is CASSRQISDTQYF.

This chain connects TRBV7-2 to TRBJ1-2, with a possible D match to TRBD1 (6 bases). Germline V gives CDR1 SGHTA, CDR2 FQGNSA. The CDR3 contains 14 residues. V dropped 5 bases and J dropped 4 bases, with 14 bases sitting between them. The CDR3 nucleotides read TGTGCCAGCAGCCTTAGACAGGAGCCCTATGGCTACACCTTC. It yields the protein CASSLRQEPYGYTF.

In its sample, this clonotype was seen a few times. V usage is TRBV5-6 and J usage is TRBJ2-5, with 7 nucleotides matching TRBD1. V gave up 5 bases and J gave up 2 bases; unmatched junction bases: 6. There are 14 residues in the CDR3. Germline CDR1 reads SGHDT; CDR2 reads YYEEEE. The CDR3: CASRRTGSQETQYF. The CDR3 DNA is TGTGCCAGCAGGCGGACAGGCTCGCAAGAGACCCAGTACTTC.

J is TRBJ2-1 and V is TRBV5-5; 10 positions match TRBD2. Germline-derived CDR1 and CDR2 are SGHKS and YYEKEE (reference sequence). The junction had 7 bases not matched to a gene; V was cut back by 2 bases and J by 5 bases. CDR3 length equals 16 residues. CDR3 sequence reads: CASSFVGTSADNEQFF. The CDR3 nucleotides read TGTGCCAGCAGCTTCGTTGGGACTAGCGCCGACAATGAGCAGTTCTTC. Drawing the rest from reference TRBV5-5 and TRBJ2-1, the complete variable domain is DAGVTQSPTHLIKTRGQQVTLRCSPISGHKSVSWYQQVLGQGPQFIFQYYEKEERGRGNFPDRFSARQFPNYSSELNVNALLLGDSALYLCASSFVGTSADNEQFFGPGTRLTVL.

This clonotype was seen a few times. This chain's CDR3 is CSARDLAGLHGYTF. CDR3 bases: TGCAGTGCTAGAGATTTAGCTGGGTTACATGGCTACACCTTC. The chain has TRBV20-1 and TRBJ1-2; the D is unclear. CDR1 and CDR2 from the germline V gene are DFQATT and SNEGSKA (reference sequence). This CDR3 is built from 14 residues. With 0 bases removed from V and 6 bases from J, the gap between germline ends came to 14 bases.

This clonotype was seen a few times. This chain links TRBV7-2 with TRBJ1-4, with D possibly TRBD1 on 6 matching bases. V was cut by 4 bases and J by 8 bases, with 20 bases left in between. The CDR3 contains 16 residues. Germline V gene sequence: CDR1 SGHTA, CDR2 FQGNSA. The CDR3 sequence is CASSSESGGAAEKLFF. CDR3 nucleotides: TGTGCCAGCAGCTCAGAAAGCGGGGGGGCAGCGGAAAAACTGTTTTTT.

This clonotype was observed a handful of times. The CDR3 reads CASSQEVSNQPQHF. The CDR3 bases are TGCGCCAGCAGCCAAGAAGTTAGCAATCAGCCCCAGCATTTT. This chain joins TRBV4-3 and TRBJ1-5; no definite D call. This CDR3 is built from 14 residues. The germline V gene has CDR1 LGHNA and CDR2 YSLEER. Trimming left V 0 bases short and J 0 bases short, with 3 bases between.

This clonotype was seen a handful of times. At one end the junction does not follow the germline gene, possibly because of a read error. The V call is TRBV7-7, the J call TRBJ2-5; TRBD1 or TRBD2 may be the D gene (5 bases each). Germline V lookup: CDR1 SSHAT, CDR2 FNYEAQ (reference sequence). This CDR3 is built from 15 residues. The CDR3 here is CASSFNAGGQETQYF. The DNA for the CDR3 is TGTGCTAGCAGCTTTAACGCTGGGGGCCAAGAGACCCAGTACTTC. Filled out from reference TRBV7-7 and TRBJ2-5, the complete variable domain reads GAGVSQSPRYKVTKRGQDVTLRCDPISSHATLYWYQQALGQGPEFLTYFNYEAQPDKSGLPSDRFSAERPEGSISTLTIQRTEQRDSAMYRCASSFNAGGQETQYFGPGTRLLVL.

This clonotype was seen many times. CDR3 sequence reads: CASGSGTSYNEQFF. The CDR3 DNA is TGTGCCAGCGGTAGCGGGACTAGTTACAATGAGCAGTTCTTC. This rearrangement joins TRBV6-2 or TRBV6-3 to TRBJ2-1; 8 bases map to TRBD2. Germline trimming cut 8 bases from V and 4 bases from J; bases unmatched to any gene: 7. Germline assignment: CDR1 MNHEY and CDR2 SVGEGT. CDR3 length: 14 residues.